These T cell receptor beta chains were read from a single sample in a study of graft-versus-host responses after intestinal transplantation. Profiled with immunoSEQ multiplex PCR; TCRdb holds only in-frame clones, not every one. The sample lists 9,000 to 15,000 clones; around 79% were seen once. The material sequenced was ileum tissue, taken less than 150 days after intestinal transplantation. These receptor sequences come from a human patient who received an intestinal transplant, so some T cells may come from the graft donor. The CDR3 runs from the conserved cysteine through the conserved F or W. The D gene is left open where the match is weak. The listing skips clone size in some rows; elsewhere it reads once, few, many or a size class.

>TRBV6-6|few|TRBJ2-1|TRBD2
TGTGCCACCTTAAAAACTAGACTAGCGGGGATGGGTGAGCAGTTCTTC
CATLKTRLAGMGEQFF
>TRBV18|once|TRBJ2-7|-
TGTGCCAGCTCACCACCGGGGAGCCCTCCCTACGAGCAGTACTTC
CASSPPGSPPYEQYF
>TRBV7-9|-|TRBJ1-6|-
TGTGCCAGCAGCTTAGGCGGTTGGGGGGCACCCCTCCACTTT
CASSLGGWGAPLHF
>TRBV4-1|-|TRBJ2-7|-
TGCGCCAGCAGCCAAGTCCTAGCATCAGGTACTCCCGAGCAGTACTTC
CASSQVLASGTPEQYF
>TRBV10-3|-|TRBJ2-5|-
TGTGCCATCTCCGGGGAGCGTTACCAAGAGACCCAGTACTTC
CAISGERYQETQYF
>TRBV6-1|few|TRBJ2-5|-
TGTGCCAGCAGTCCCGACTGGAGCGGGGAGACCCAGTACTTC
CASSPDWSGETQYF
>TRBV28|once|TRBJ2-7|TRBD2
TGTGCCAGCAGGACGACCGGGACTAGCGGCTACGAGCAGTACTTC
CASRTTGTSGYEQYF
>TRBV7-8|once|TRBJ1-5|-
TGTGCCAGCAGCTTAGCGGGATCCGGTTGGGGAGTGGCCCCCCAGCATTTT
CASSLAGSGWGVAPQHF
>TRBV5-1|-|TRBJ2-1|-
TGCGCCAGCAGCTTGGGGGCAGAGTACAATGAGCAGTTCTTC
CASSLGAEYNEQFF
>TRBV11-2|medium-sized|TRBJ1-2|-
TGTGCCAGCAGCTTAGATCTTGTCTATGGCTACACCTTC
CASSLDLVYGYTF
>TRBV2|-|TRBJ2-5|-
TGTGCCAGCAGTGAAGCGGGACTAGAGACCCAGTACTTC
CASSEAGLETQYF
>TRBV7-2|few|TRBJ2-7|-
TGTGCCAGCAGCTTAGATAGGAGGACGGCTTACGAGCAGTACTTC
CASSLDRRTAYEQYF
>TRBV11-3|-|TRBJ2-3|TRBD2
TGTGCCAGCAGCCGGGGGGGCGGAGATACGCAGTATTTT
CASSRGGGDTQYF
>TRBV28|-|TRBJ2-1|TRBD2
TGTGCCAGCAGTTCACTAGCGCCCCAGATCGATGAGCAGTTCTTC
CASSSLAPQIDEQFF
>TRBV9|few|TRBJ1-6|-
TGTGCCAGCGGCGGACAGCCTTATTCACCCCTCCACTTT
CASGGQPYSPLHF
>TRBV5-6|few|TRBJ2-3|TRBD2
TGTGCCAGCAGCTGGGAGGGTACAGATACGCAGTATTTT
CASSWEGTDTQYF
>TRBV6-5|-|TRBJ1-2|TRBD1
TGTGCCAGCAGCTGGACAGGCGGGAATGGCTACACCTTC
CASSWTGGNGYTF
>TRBV7-2|-|TRBJ1-3|-
TGTGCCAGCAGCCGCCGGGGGAGGTCCGGAAACACCATATATTTT
CASSRRGRSGNTIYF
>TRBV7-3|-|TRBJ2-1|TRBD2
TGTGCCAGCAGCTTAAGGGCGGGGGGGCCTCGGGAGCAGTTCTTC
CASSLRAGGPREQFF
>TRBV10-3|-|TRBJ1-3|TRBD1
TGTGCCTCCAACCGGGACAGCTCTGGAAACACCATATATTTT
CASNRDSSGNTIYF
>TRBV6-5|once|TRBJ2-1|TRBD2
TGTGCCAGCAGTTATAAGCGGGGGGGCCGGAATGAGCAGTTCTTC
CASSYKRGGRNEQFF
>TRBV9|-|TRBJ1-1|TRBD1
TGTGCCAGCAGCCTGGGACAGGGCACTGAAGCTTTCTTT
CASSLGQGTEAFF
>TRBV19|-|TRBJ2-2|-
TGTGCCAGTAGTATACAGGGGAACACCGGGGAGCTGTTTTTT
CASSIQGNTGELFF
>TRBV5-1|-|TRBJ2-1|-
TGCGCCAGCAGCCACACCGGGGGATTGGATGAGCAGTTCTTC
CASSHTGGLDEQFF
>TRBV7-2|-|TRBJ1-1|-
TGTGCCAGCAGCTTAATTGGGCCGAACACTGAAGCTTTCTTT
CASSLIGPNTEAFF
>TRBV4-1|few|TRBJ1-1|-
TGCGCCAGCAGCCAAGGCAGGGGCGAAGCTTTCTTT
CASSQGRGEAFF
>TRBV30|-|TRBJ1-1|TRBD1
TGTGCCTGGACCGAGGGGGCTTGGGCTTTCTTT
CAWTEGAWAFF
>TRBV7-6|-|TRBJ2-7|-
TGTGCCAGCAGCCCTCATGCCCCCCGACTGACCTCCTACGAGCAGTACTTC
CASSPHAPRLTSYEQYF
>TRBV2|-|TRBJ1-1|TRBD1
TGTGCCAGCAGTGATGGGACAGGGGCTGAAGCTTTCTTT
CASSDGTGAEAFF
>TRBV9|-|TRBJ2-3|-
TGTGCCAGCAGCGCTGGAGGCCGTCGCACAGATACGCAGTATTTT
CASSAGGRRTDTQYF
>TRBV15|-|TRBJ2-7|TRBD2
TGTGCCACCAGCCTGATAGCGGGAGGGAGTTACGAGCAGTACTTC
CATSLIAGGSYEQYF
>TRBV6-1|once|TRBJ1-2|-
TGTGCCAGCTTTGAGGATAGCAATGATGGCTACACCTTC
CASFEDSNDGYTF
>TRBV28|-|TRBJ2-2|TRBD1
TGTGCCAGCAGTTTACCGGGACAGGGCACCGGGGAGCTGTTTTTT
CASSLPGQGTGELFF
>TRBV5-1|-|TRBJ2-7|TRBD1
TGCGCCAGCAGCAGACAGGGCTTGGGCTCCTACGAGCAGTACTTC
CASSRQGLGSYEQYF
>TRBV9|-|TRBJ1-1|TRBD1
TGTGCCAGCAGCACACAGGGGACGAACACTGAAGCTTTCTTT
CASSTQGTNTEAFF
>TRBV11-2|-|TRBJ2-1|-
TGTGCCAGCAGCTTACAGGGCTACAATGAGCAGTTCTTC
CASSLQGYNEQFF
>TRBV19|-|TRBJ1-2|-
TGTGCCAGTAGTATTGGTATCGGGGGCTACACCTTC
CASSIGIGGYTF
>TRBV7-2|-|TRBJ1-2|-
TGTGCCAGCAGCTTCGGTAACTATGGCTACACCTTC
CASSFGNYGYTF
>TRBV7-6|-|TRBJ1-4|TRBD1
TGTGCCAGCAGTTCCGGGACAGGGGTCGAAAAACTGTTTTTT
CASSSGTGVEKLFF
>TRBV23-1|-|TRBJ2-7|TRBD2
TGCGCCAGCAGTCAAGGACTAGCGGGGACCTACGAGCAGTACTTC
CASSQGLAGTYEQYF
>TRBV4-2|-|TRBJ2-7|TRBD2
TGTGCCAGCAGCCAAGATCACTCAGGACTAGCGGGATGGGAGTCCTACGAGCAGTACTTC
CASSQDHSGLAGWESYEQYF
>TRBV5-1|-|TRBJ2-7|TRBD1
TGCGCCAGCAGCAGGGCCGGGACAGCTTACGAGCAGTACTTC
CASSRAGTAYEQYF
>TRBV7-8|once|TRBJ2-3|TRBD2
TGTGCCAGCAGCGCGACTAGCGGGCGGGTCACAGATACGCAGTATTTT
CASSATSGRVTDTQYF
>TRBV10-3|-|TRBJ1-1|TRBD1
TGTGCCATCAGCGACCCGGACAGGGTCTCTGAAGCTTTCTTT
CAISDPDRVSEAFF
>TRBV7-2|-|TRBJ2-3|TRBD2
TGTGCCAGCAGCCCGGGACTAGCGGGGATTACGCAGTATTTT
CASSPGLAGITQYF
>TRBV15|-|TRBJ1-4|-
TGTGCCACCAGCAGCATTGCAGGGTCGAATGAAAAACTGTTTTTT
CATSSIAGSNEKLFF
>TRBV5-6|-|TRBJ1-3|-
TGTGCCAGCAGCGAGACATCCAGGCCTGGAAACACCATATATTTT
CASSETSRPGNTIYF
>TRBV6-1|-|TRBJ2-1|TRBD1
TGTGCCAGCACAAACAGGGGAAACTACAATGAGCAGTTCTTC
CASTNRGNYNEQFF
>TRBV19|-|TRBJ2-5|TRBD1
TGTGCCAGTAGTCCTTACGGGCAGGGGGAAGAGACCCAGTACTTC
CASSPYGQGEETQYF
>TRBV5-4|-|TRBJ2-7|TRBD1
TGTGCCAGCAGCAGATCCGGGACAGGGGTGCCCTACGAGCAGTACTTC
CASSRSGTGVPYEQYF
>TRBV27|-|TRBJ2-2|TRBD2
TGTGCCAGCAGTTCTCGGACTAGCGGGACCTGGAACACCGGGGAGCTGTTTTTT
CASSSRTSGTWNTGELFF
>TRBV7-9|-|TRBJ2-4|TRBD2
TGTGCCAGCAGGGCCGGGACTAGCGGGAGAAACATTCAGTACTTC
CASRAGTSGRNIQYF
>TRBV15|-|TRBJ2-5|TRBD2
TGTGCCACCAGCAGAGGACCCGGGGGCGGGAGGGAGACCCAGTACTTC
CATSRGPGGGRETQYF
>TRBV6-1|-|TRBJ2-3|-
TGTGCCAGCAGTGGGAGGGGGAGGGCTAGTACCGATACGCAGTATTTT
CASSGRGRASTDTQYF
>TRBV4-3|-|TRBJ2-6|-
TGCGCCAGCAGCCATAACAGGGTCCGGTTTCGGGCCAACGTCCTGACTTTC
CASSHNRVRFRANVLTF
>TRBV4-3|-|TRBJ2-3|TRBD2
TGCGCCAGCAGCCTCGAGAGACTAGCGGGCCGAAGGTATTTT
CASSLERLAGRRYF
>TRBV5-1|-|TRBJ1-5|TRBD1
TGCGCCAGCAGCCCGACAGGGGACGATCAGCCCCAGCATTTT
CASSPTGDDQPQHF
>TRBV4-2|-|TRBJ1-5|-
TGTGCCAGCAGCCACGGTGCGGGCAATCAGCCCCAGCATTTT
CASSHGAGNQPQHF
>TRBV4-1|-|TRBJ1-4|-
TGCGCCAGCAGCCTCGGCCCTATCCGGGGGACTAATGAAAAACTGTTTTTT
CASSLGPIRGTNEKLFF
>TRBV5-1|-|TRBJ1-2|-
TGCGCCAGCAGCGGAGACAGGTGGGGCTACACCTTC
CASSGDRWGYTF